These 31 T cell receptor beta chains were sequenced from one sample in a study of shared clonotypes between healthy human individuals. The table came from immunoSEQ multiplex PCR; TCRdb's copy has only in-frame clones and leaves some out. The profile shows about 95,000 clones, under 70% of them singletons. The sample consisted of memory CD8+ T cells sorted from blood. Subset denoted: CD45RO+ cells pooled with CCR7-negative TemRA cells. The origin of the receptors is a young man in good health.

The V and J genes are TRBV18 and TRBJ1-1, with D uncertain. The CDR3 contains 15 residues. Germline loops: CDR1 KGHSH, CDR2 LQKENI. V lost 3 bases and J 1 base, leaving 12 bases between the germline ends. CDR3 amino acids: CASSPAAGANTEAFF. CDR3 coding DNA: TGTGCCAGCTCACCCGCGGCCGGCGCGAACACTGAAGCTTTCTTT. The full variable domain, in which reference TRBV18 and TRBJ1-1 provide the parts outside the CDR3, is NAGVMQNPRHLVRRRGQEARLRCSPMKGHSHVYWYRQLPEEGLKFMVYLQKENIIDESGMPKERFSAEFPKEGPSILRIQQVVRGDSAAYFCASSPAAGANTEAFFGQGTRLTVV.

The J gene is TRBJ1-1, the V gene TRBV19, with 7 bases aligning to TRBD1. This CDR3 region has 17 residues. J gave up 0 bases and V 5 bases, and 12 bases lay outside the gene matches. Germline assignment: CDR1 LNHDA and CDR2 SQIVND (reference sequence). The CDR3 loop is CASSADRYEDMNTEAFF. The CDR3 DNA is TGTGCCAGTAGTGCGGACAGGTATGAGGACATGAACACTGAAGCTTTCTTT.

The rearrangement uses TRBV5-6 and TRBJ2-6; 7 bases are shared with TRBD2. J was trimmed by 3 bases and V by 3 bases; bases with no gene match: 3. This CDR3 has 15 residues. Germline assignment: CDR1 SGHDT and CDR2 YYEEEE. The CDR3 region is CASSSAGLGANVLTF. The CDR3 DNA reads TGTGCCAGCAGCTCAGCGGGGCTTGGGGCCAACGTCCTGACTTTC.

The chain couples TRBV28 to TRBJ1-2; TRBD1 matches 7 bases. The V gene's germline CDR1 is MDHEN and CDR2 SYDVKM. The CDR3 is 15 amino acids. J gave up 1 base and V 6 bases, and 8 bases lay outside the gene matches. CDR3 DNA: TGTGCCAGCAGGACCCTGGACAGGTATAACTATGGCTACACCTTC. This sequence encodes CASRTLDRYNYGYTF.

This clone was seen ten or more times. The genes are TRBV6-1 and TRBJ2-3, with TRBD2 matching 8 bases. The CDR3 is made up of 16 amino acids. After removal of 2 bases from V and 4 bases from J, the junction contained 8 bases not matched to a gene. From germline, CDR1 is MNHNS and CDR2 SASEGT. In DNA, the CDR3 is TGTGCCAGCAGTGAACGGGCGGGAGGCTACCCAGATACGCAGTATTTT. Its protein product is CASSERAGGYPDTQYF.

The V gene is TRBV15, the J gene TRBJ1-5; the D is unclear. V was shortened by 2 bases and J by 7 bases, with 9 bases between the two germline ends. CDR1 and CDR2 from the germline V gene are LNHNV and YYDKDF (reference sequence). There are 13 residues in the CDR3. For the CDR3, the DNA is TGTGCCACCAGCAGAAACAGTGGGCAGCCCCAGCATTTT. It encodes CATSRNSGQPQHF.

This clone was seen only a few times. The chain carries TRBV6-1 and TRBJ2-6; D is ambiguous. Deletions cut 1 base from V and 1 base from J, with 5 bases between. Germline CDR1 MNHNS, CDR2 SASEGT. This CDR3 has 15 residues. CDR3 protein: CASSEVGSGANVLTF. As DNA, the CDR3 is TGTGCCAGCAGTGAAGTGGGGTCTGGGGCCAACGTCCTGACTTTC.

This clone was counted at least ten times. V is TRBV2 and J is TRBJ2-3; 7 positions match TRBD1. J lost 4 bases, V lost 8 bases, and 9 bases had no gene match. The CDR3 covers 14 residues. Germline-derived CDR1 and CDR2 are SNHLY and FYNNEI. The CDR3 loop is CASFDRVQADTQYF. The CDR3 DNA follows: TGTGCCAGCTTCGACAGGGTTCAGGCAGATACGCAGTATTTT.

This clone was counted at least ten times. The gene calls are TRBV2 and TRBJ2-1; TRBD2 aligns across 11 bases. The germline gives CDR1 SNHLY, CDR2 FYNNEI. With V trimmed by 9 bases and J by 9 bases, 16 bases remained unmatched. The CDR3 extends over 16 amino acids. CDR3 nucleotides: TGTGCCAGGGAAGGGAGACTTAGCGGGAGGGAGGGTGAGCAGTTCTTC. Translating it yields CAREGRLSGREGEQFF. Drawing the rest from reference TRBV2 and TRBJ2-1, the complete variable domain is EPEVTQTPSHQVTQMGQEVILRCVPISNHLYFYWYRQILGQKVEFLVSFYNNEISEKSEIFDDQFSVERPDGSNFTLKIRSTKLEDSAMYFCAREGRLSGREGEQFFGPGTRLTVL.

The CDR3 DNA reads as TGTGCCAGCAGTTCATATGGGGGACTAGCGGGTCCTCAAGAGACCCAGTACTTC. Encoded protein: CASSSYGGLAGPQETQYF. The genes are TRBV27 and TRBJ2-5, with TRBD2 identical over 12 bases. Per germline, CDR1 MNHEY and CDR2 SMNVEV (reference sequence). The CDR3 contains 18 residues. With V trimmed by 4 bases and J by 2 bases, 11 bases remained unmatched.

In regard to this clone: The junction does not match germline at one end; this may be a read error. This chain uses TRBV10-1 with TRBJ2-1, with 7 bases aligning to TRBD1. Germline V gene sequence: CDR1 WNHNN, CDR2 SYGVQD (reference sequence). The CDR3 is 16 residues long. The CDR3 is CASSQSGTVKLNEQFF. In nucleotides, the CDR3 is TGCGCCAGCAGTCAGTCAGGGACAGTAAAGTTGAATGAGCAGTTCTTC.

The DNA for the CDR3 is TGTGCCAGCAGTCAGGGACAGGGGGCTTGGGACACCGGGGAGCTGTTTTTT. It yields the protein CASSQGQGAWDTGELFF. The chain couples TRBV28 to TRBJ2-2, with TRBD1 matching over 12 bases. Losses at the gene ends were 5 bases for V and 3 bases for J; bases not matched to a gene: 7. Germline CDR1 reads MDHEN; CDR2 reads SYDVKM. The CDR3 is made up of 17 amino acids.

The chain combines TRBV5-4 with TRBJ2-7, with D tentatively TRBD1 (5 bases). CDR1 and CDR2 (germline): SGHNT, YYREEE (reference sequence). The ends were cut back, 4 bases at V and 5 bases at J, with 10 bases in the middle. The CDR3 is made up of 12 amino acids. The CDR3 is CASSLGVNEQYF. In DNA, the CDR3 is TGTGCCAGCAGCCTAGGGGTTAACGAGCAGTACTTC.

The chain links TRBV7-3 to TRBJ2-1; D unclear. CDR1 SGHTA and CDR2 FQGTGA come from the germline V gene. Trimming took 7 bases from V and 0 from J, leaving 16 bases between them. The CDR3 is 16 amino acids. CDR3 sequence reads: CASTPDGPSSYNEQFF. CDR3 in DNA: TGTGCCAGCACCCCAGACGGGCCCAGCTCCTACAATGAGCAGTTCTTC.

This chain uses TRBV4-1 with TRBJ2-1; 11 nucleotides line up with TRBD2. CDR3 length: 17 residues. The junction had 6 bases not matched to a gene; V was cut back by 3 bases and J by 2 bases. Germline CDR1 reads MGHRA; CDR2 reads YSYEKL. DNA of the CDR3: TGCGCCAGCAGCCACCGTACTAGCGGGAGCCCCTACAATGAGCAGTTCTTC. This sequence encodes CASSHRTSGSPYNEQFF.

This clone turned up a few times. This chain joins TRBV7-2 and TRBJ2-5; 8 bases fit TRBD2. The CDR3 is made up of 16 amino acids. CDR1 and CDR2 from the germline V gene are SGHTA and FQGNSA. V was clipped by 3 bases and J by 3 bases; unmatched bases: 9. The CDR3 sequence: CASSLLGLGREETQYF. CDR3 sequence (DNA): TGTGCCAGCAGCTTGTTGGGACTAGGGCGAGAAGAGACCCAGTACTTC.

V gene TRBV6-1 combines with J gene TRBJ2-2; D possibly corresponds to TRBD1 (6 bases). Germline assignment: CDR1 MNHNS and CDR2 SASEGT. V lost 6 bases, J lost 3 bases, and 11 bases lay in between. CDR3 size: 14 residues. The CDR3 nucleotides read TGTGCCAGCAGACGACAGGTGGACACCGGGGAGCTGTTTTTT. Amino acids: CASRRQVDTGELFF.

As regards this clone: At the DNA level, this CDR3 is encoded by other sequences in the same sample as well. The rearrangement uses TRBV19 and TRBJ2-7; 8 nucleotides agree with TRBD1. The CDR3 contains 14 residues. Per germline, CDR1 LNHDA and CDR2 SQIVND (reference sequence). Unmatched junction bases numbered 5, after V lost 5 bases and J lost 2 bases. As DNA, the CDR3 is TGTGCCAGTAGTGCCGGGACAGGTCCCTACGAGCAGTACTTC. It encodes CASSAGTGPYEQYF. Together with reference TRBV19 and TRBJ2-7, the CDR3 gives the full variable domain: DGGITQSPKYLFRKEGQNVTLSCEQNLNHDAMYWYRQDPGQGLRLIYYSQIVNDFQKGDIAEGYSVSREKKESFPLTVTSAQKNPTAFYLCASSAGTGPYEQYFGPGTRLTVT.

This chain joins TRBV2 and TRBJ2-5; no firm D call. Germline V CDR1 and CDR2: SNHLY, FYNNEI. The CDR3 totals 11 residues. V dropped 7 bases and J dropped 5 bases, with 8 bases sitting between them. In DNA form, the CDR3 reads TGTGCCAGCACAATGTCGGAGACCCAGTACTTC. Its protein product is CASTMSETQYF.

This chain joins TRBV30 and TRBJ1-2, with 7 bases aligning to TRBD1. J gave up 6 bases and V 1 base, and 5 bases lay outside the gene matches. Germline lookup yields CDR1 GTSNPN and CDR2 SVGIG (reference sequence). The CDR3 is 13 amino acids. The CDR3 nucleotides are TGTGCCTGGAGTGAGGGGGCGCCTCATGGCTACACCTTC. It is translated as CAWSEGAPHGYTF.

The chain has TRBV7-2 and TRBJ2-3; 9 nucleotides line up with TRBD2. The CDR3 runs 14 residues. Losses at the gene ends were 4 bases for V and 4 bases for J; bases not matched to a gene: 3. Germline lookup yields CDR1 SGHTA and CDR2 FQGNSA. CDR3 amino acids: CASSWGLAADTQYF. CDR3 bases: TGTGCCAGCAGCTGGGGACTAGCAGCAGATACGCAGTATTTT.

The chain has TRBV7-9 and TRBJ1-5; D unresolved. With 5 bases removed from V and 5 bases from J, the gap between germline ends came to 10 bases. CDR1 and CDR2 from the germline V gene are SEHNR and FQNEAQ (reference sequence). This CDR3 region has 13 residues. The CDR3 DNA sequence: TGTGCCAGCAGCCTAGGTAGGGATCAGCCCCAGCATTTT. This sequence encodes CASSLGRDQPQHF.

The chain recombines TRBV7-9 with TRBJ2-7; 10 bases fit TRBD2. CDR3 length equals 15 residues. V dropped 3 bases and J dropped 7; count of bases not matched to a gene: 9. Germline assignment: CDR1 SEHNR and CDR2 FQNEAQ (reference sequence). The CDR3: CASSFRSGRANEQYF. Here the CDR3 DNA reads TGTGCCAGCAGCTTTAGGAGCGGGAGGGCCAATGAGCAGTACTTC.

The V and J genes are TRBV2 and TRBJ2-7, with D hard to call. Germline assignment: CDR1 SNHLY and CDR2 FYNNEI. The CDR3 totals 10 residues. V lost 5 bases, J lost 5 bases, and 4 bases lay in between. In nucleotides, the CDR3 is TGTGCCAGCAGTCAAAACGAGCAGTACTTC. Its translation is CASSQNEQYF.

In DNA form, the CDR3 reads TGCGCCAGCAGCCAAGATCGGGAAACGACAGGCGGGGAGCTGTTTTTT. Translating gives CASSQDRETTGGELFF. V usage is TRBV4-1 and J usage is TRBJ2-2; perhaps TRBD1 as D (6 bases). This CDR3 has 16 residues. V shed 0 bases and J shed 7 bases, with 15 bases lying between them. Germline lookup yields CDR1 MGHRA and CDR2 YSYEKL.

For this clone: A clone one base away is much larger, so this may be a read error. The chain uses TRBV27 and TRBJ2-7; 12 positions agree with TRBD1. The V gene end was trimmed by 5 bases and the J gene end by 5 bases; junction bases not matched to a gene: 4. The CDR3 is 14 residues long. CDR1 MNHEY and CDR2 SMNVEV come from the germline V gene (reference sequence). CDR3: CASSPGTGGDEQYF. CDR3 DNA: TGTGCCAGCAGTCCCGGGACAGGGGGCGACGAGCAGTACTTC.

The genes are TRBV21-1 and TRBJ2-1; TRBD2, the table's D call, lacks a check against the DNA. TRBV21-1 is shown as a pseudogene. The CDR3 runs to 19 residues. DNA of the CDR3: TGTGCCAGCAGCAAATTGGCGTGCGGGAGGGCCCCGTCCTACAATGAGCAGTTCTTC. Amino acid sequence: CASSKLACGRAPSYNEQFF.

The chain employs TRBV4-3 and TRBJ2-7, with D perhaps matching TRBD2 (6 bases). Germline-derived CDR1 and CDR2 are LGHNA and YSLEER. CDR3 length: 16 amino acids. V gave up 0 bases and J gave up 2 bases, with 14 bases separating them. Here the CDR3 reads CASSQEWGGAPYEQYF. Here the CDR3 DNA reads TGCGCCAGCAGCCAAGAATGGGGCGGGGCCCCCTACGAGCAGTACTTC.

V and J are TRBV6-5 and TRBJ2-7; TRBD2 matches 8 bases. After removal of 0 bases from V and 4 bases from J, the junction contained 8 bases not matched to a gene. From germline, CDR1 is MNHEY and CDR2 SVGAGI. The CDR3 is 16 amino acids. Here the CDR3 DNA reads TGTGCCAGCAGTTACTCAGGTTGGAGCGGGGGATACGAGCAGTACTTC. It yields the protein CASSYSGWSGGYEQYF.

The J gene is TRBJ1-2, the V gene TRBV29-1; D remains ambiguous. Germline V CDR1 and CDR2: SQVTM, ANQGSEA. The CDR3 is 12 residues long. V shed 2 bases and J shed 7 bases, with 11 bases lying between them. CDR3: CSVEIPPSGYTF. Written as DNA, the CDR3 is TGCAGCGTTGAAATCCCACCCTCTGGCTACACCTTC.

This clone was recorded many times. This rearrangement joins TRBV28 to TRBJ1-2; D is ambiguous. From germline, CDR1 is MDHEN and CDR2 SYDVKM. Trimming stripped 6 bases from V and 5 bases from J, with 7 bases between. The CDR3 is 11 amino acids. Written as DNA, the CDR3 is TGTGCCAGCAGCGTTACGTATGGCTACACCTTC. It encodes CASSVTYGYTF.